This TCR beta chain was profiled in a study of blood T cell repertoires in COVID-19. On the study more broadly: Specimens from acute and convalescent COVID-19 originated in the United States, Italy and Spain. Sources were T cells, B-cell-depleted T cells, or PBMCs; the material itself was cDNA or gDNA.

Per the original methods: Scientists estimated how many nucleated cells there were by amplifying reference gene primers. Method: immunoSEQ multiplex PCR; TCRdb's copy keeps in-frame clones and lacks some. That table is the source of V, J and clone size, and D and trimming were worked out from the DNA. The sample holds 180,000 or so clones; around 87% are singletons and the top ten take 2% to 3%. The clonotype comes from a man in his forties or fifties with active or convalescent COVID-19. The sequenced sample was peripheral blood.

Here the CDR3 reads CASSSTELIGNQPQHF. The CDR3 coding sequence is TGTGCCAGCAGCTCCACAGAGCTAATAGGCAATCAGCCCCAGCATTTT. V usage is TRBV2 and J usage is TRBJ1-5, with no clear D. CDR3 size: 16 residues. Trimming left V 6 bases short and J 2 bases short, with 17 bases between. Per the germline V gene, CDR1 is SNHLY and CDR2 is FYNNEI.